Sequencing of this TCR beta chain was carried out in a study of blood T cell repertoires in COVID-19. The germline CDR1 and CDR2 sequences are WNHNN and SYGVQD (reference sequence). The CDR3 has 12 residues. Trimming removed 0 bases from V and 8 bases from J, with 7 bases in between. Original processing notes: Researchers report that nucleated cell counts were estimated from reference gene primer amplification. TCRdb's table, derived via immunoSEQ multiplex PCR, lists solely in-frame clones and lacks some. V and J calls and clone size come straight from that table; D and trimming were deduced from the DNA. Seen here are more than 30,000 clones, about 88% observed once, and the top ten hold roughly 24%.

Sequencing used peripheral blood. The rearrangement links TRBV10-1 to TRBJ1-2, with D hard to call. The sequence derives from a woman at least 80 years old with active or convalescent COVID-19. CDR3 residues: CASSESLRGYTF. DNA for the CDR3: TGCGCCAGCAGTGAGTCGCTCCGGGGCTACACCTTC.